A selection of T cell receptor beta chains follows, all from one sample in a study of identical twins. TCRdb reprocessed the 5' RACE reads via MiXCR and lists one record per CDR3 protein. The repertoire holds 690,000 or so distinct CDR3 sequences, with over 5% as singletons. Material: naive T cells sorted from blood. The receptors were sampled from a man between 18 and 35 years old in good health. Both conserved end residues are trimmed from each CDR3.

v_gene	j_gene	CDR3aa
TRBV12-3/TRBV12-4	TRBJ2-1	ASSLLTGYNEQF
TRBV5-1	TRBJ2-3	ASSLAPDRGRTDTQY
TRBV20-1	TRBJ2-3	SAPELGSTDTQY
TRBV7-2	TRBJ2-3	ASSPSRTDTQY
TRBV6-2/TRBV6-3	TRBJ2-1	ATWLLASQAWEQF
TRBV30	TRBJ2-2	AWRRPNTGELF
TRBV7-2	TRBJ1-6	ASSVSAGDNSPLH
TRBV29-1	TRBJ2-3	SVVRLAGSTNTDTQY
TRBV20-1	TRBJ2-2	SAVELARTGELF
TRBV11-2	TRBJ2-5	ASSHGQGREY
TRBV12-3/TRBV12-4	TRBJ2-1	ATIRDLSLYNEQF
TRBV7-2	TRBJ2-2	ASSPLFNGELF
TRBV28	TRBJ2-3	ASSSTTVGRDTQY
TRBV28	TRBJ1-5	ASSTHPVPGRSQPQH
TRBV24-1	TRBJ2-3	ATSGATEDTQY
TRBV20-1	TRBJ2-1	SASGAGGWGLNSYNEQF
TRBV5-1	TRBJ2-1	ASSLGPVFEQF
TRBV12-3/TRBV12-4	TRBJ1-6	ASSLTGTVNSPLH
TRBV4-1	TRBJ1-5	ASSQVDRGNQPQH
TRBV12-3/TRBV12-4	TRBJ2-2	ASSLELSGRADGELF
TRBV7-8	TRBJ2-7	ASSLAEGLAGFMGEQY
TRBV5-1	TRBJ1-1	ASSSDGGATEAF
TRBV5-5	TRBJ2-2	ASTTLTGFTGELF
TRBV28	TRBJ2-7	ASRPGSGGTYEQY
TRBV7-2	TRBJ2-3	ASSPLASGRADTQY
TRBV7-7	TRBJ2-1	ASSLGTGLSNEQF